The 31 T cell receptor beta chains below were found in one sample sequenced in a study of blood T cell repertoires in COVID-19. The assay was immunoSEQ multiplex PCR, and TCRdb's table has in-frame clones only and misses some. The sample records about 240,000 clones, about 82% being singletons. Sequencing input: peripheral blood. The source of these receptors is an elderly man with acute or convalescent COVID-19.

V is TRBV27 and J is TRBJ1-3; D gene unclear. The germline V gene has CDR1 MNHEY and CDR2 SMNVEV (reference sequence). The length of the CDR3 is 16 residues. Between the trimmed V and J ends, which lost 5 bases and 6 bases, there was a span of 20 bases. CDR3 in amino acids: CASSRKAGSTKNTIYF. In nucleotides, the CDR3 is TGTGCCAGCAGTCGGAAGGCAGGTTCGACCAAAAACACCATATATTTT.

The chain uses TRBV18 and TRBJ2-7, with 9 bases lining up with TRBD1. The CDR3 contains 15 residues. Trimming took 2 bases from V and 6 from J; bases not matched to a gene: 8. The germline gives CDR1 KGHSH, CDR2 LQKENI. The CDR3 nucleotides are TGTGCCAGCTCACCAGAGGGACAGGGAGGTCGCGAGCAGTACTTC. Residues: CASSPEGQGGREQYF. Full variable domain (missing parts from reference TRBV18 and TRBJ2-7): NAGVMQNPRHLVRRRGQEARLRCSPMKGHSHVYWYRQLPEEGLKFMVYLQKENIIDESGMPKERFSAEFPKEGPSILRIQQVVRGDSAAYFCASSPEGQGGREQYFGPGTRLTVT.

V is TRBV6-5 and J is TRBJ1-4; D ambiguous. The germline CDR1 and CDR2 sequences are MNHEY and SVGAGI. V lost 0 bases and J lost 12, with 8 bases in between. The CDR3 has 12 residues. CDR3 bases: TGTGCCAGCAGTTACTCGGGCGGGGAACTGTTTTTT. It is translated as CASSYSGGELFF.

The CDR3: CASSYYQGSGGYTF. CDR3 DNA: TGTGCCAGCAGTTACTATCAGGGTTCAGGAGGCTACACCTTC. The chain carries TRBV6-5 and TRBJ1-2; D may be TRBD1 (5 bases). The germline V and J ends were trimmed by 1 base and 8 bases, with 14 bases remaining between them. The CDR3 loop spans 14 amino acids. Germline V CDR1 and CDR2: MNHEY, SVGAGI.

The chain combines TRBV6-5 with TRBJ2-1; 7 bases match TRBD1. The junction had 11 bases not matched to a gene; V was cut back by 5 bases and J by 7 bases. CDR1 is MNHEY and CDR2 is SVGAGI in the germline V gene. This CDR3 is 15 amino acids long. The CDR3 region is CASSHRGQVWNEQFF. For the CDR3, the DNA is TGTGCCAGCAGTCACCGTGGACAGGTTTGGAATGAGCAGTTCTTC.

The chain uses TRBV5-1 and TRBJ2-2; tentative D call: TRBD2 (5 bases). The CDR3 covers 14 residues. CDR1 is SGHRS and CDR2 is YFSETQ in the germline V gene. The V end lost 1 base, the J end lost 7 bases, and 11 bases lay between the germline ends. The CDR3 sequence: CASSLRGSNGELFF. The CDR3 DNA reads TGCGCCAGCAGCTTGCGGGGTTCGAACGGGGAGCTGTTTTTT.

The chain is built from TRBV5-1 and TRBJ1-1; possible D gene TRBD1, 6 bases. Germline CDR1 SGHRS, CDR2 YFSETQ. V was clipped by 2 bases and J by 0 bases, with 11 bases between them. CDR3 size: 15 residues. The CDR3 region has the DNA TGCGCCAGCAGCTTACAGGGTCCGATGAACACTGAAGCTTTCTTT. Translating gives CASSLQGPMNTEAFF.

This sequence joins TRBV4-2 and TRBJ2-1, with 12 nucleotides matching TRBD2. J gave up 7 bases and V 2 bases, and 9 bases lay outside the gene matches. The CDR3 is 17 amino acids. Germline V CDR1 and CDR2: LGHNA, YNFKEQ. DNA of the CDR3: TGTGCCAGCAGCCAAACGACTAGCGGGGGCCCCTTTAATGAGCAGTTCTTC. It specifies CASSQTTSGGPFNEQFF.

Here the CDR3 reads CASSLEGGGYTEAFF. In DNA form, the CDR3 reads TGCGCCAGCAGCTTGGAAGGGGGTGGGTACACTGAAGCTTTCTTT. V usage is TRBV5-1 and J usage is TRBJ1-1; maybe TRBD1 (6 bases). From germline, CDR1 is SGHRS and CDR2 YFSETQ. The CDR3 runs to 15 residues. V was clipped by 0 bases and J by 3 bases, with 12 bases between them. The variable domain in full, completed from reference TRBV5-1 and TRBJ1-1, reads KAGVTQTPRYLIKTRGQQVTLSCSPISGHRSVSWYQQTPGQGLQFLFEYFSETQRNKGNFPGRFSGRQFSNSRSEMNVSTLELGDSALYLCASSLEGGGYTEAFFGQGTRLTVV.

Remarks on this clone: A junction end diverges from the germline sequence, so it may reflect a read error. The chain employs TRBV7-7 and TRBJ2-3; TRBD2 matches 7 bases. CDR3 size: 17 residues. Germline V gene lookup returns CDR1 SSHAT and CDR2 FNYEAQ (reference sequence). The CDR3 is CASSSGGTGGSTDTQYF. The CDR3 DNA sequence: TGTGCTAGCAGCTCGGGGGGAACGGGAGGATCCACAGATACGCAGTATTTT. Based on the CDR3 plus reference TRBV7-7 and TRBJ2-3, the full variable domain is GAGVSQSPRYKVTKRGQDVTLRCDPISSHATLYWYQQALGQGPEFLTYFNYEAQPDKSGLPSDRFSAERPEGSISTLTIQRTEQRDSAMYRCASSSGGTGGSTDTQYFGPGTRLTVL.

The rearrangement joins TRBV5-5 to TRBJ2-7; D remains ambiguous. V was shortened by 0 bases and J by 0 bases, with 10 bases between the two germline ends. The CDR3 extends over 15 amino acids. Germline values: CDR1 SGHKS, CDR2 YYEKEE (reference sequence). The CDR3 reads CASSLASGLSYEQYF. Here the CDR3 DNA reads TGTGCCAGCAGCTTGGCGTCAGGTCTCTCCTACGAGCAGTACTTC.

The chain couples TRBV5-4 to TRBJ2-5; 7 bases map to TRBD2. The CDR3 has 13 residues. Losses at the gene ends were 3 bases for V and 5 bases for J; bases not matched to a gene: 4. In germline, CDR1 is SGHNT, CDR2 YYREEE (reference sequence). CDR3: CASSSIAGETQYF. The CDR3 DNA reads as TGTGCCAGCAGCTCGATAGCGGGTGAGACCCAGTACTTC.

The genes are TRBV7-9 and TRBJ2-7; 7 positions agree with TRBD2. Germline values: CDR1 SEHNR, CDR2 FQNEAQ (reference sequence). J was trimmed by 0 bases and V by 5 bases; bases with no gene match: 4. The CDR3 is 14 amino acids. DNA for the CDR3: TGTGCCAGCAGCCGGGGGGACTTCTCCTACGAGCAGTACTTC. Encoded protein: CASSRGDFSYEQYF.

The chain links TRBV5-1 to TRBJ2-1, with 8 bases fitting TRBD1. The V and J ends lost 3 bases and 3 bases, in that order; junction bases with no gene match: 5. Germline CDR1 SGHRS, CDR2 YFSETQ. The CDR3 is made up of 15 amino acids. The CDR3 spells CASSSGGAGYNEQFF. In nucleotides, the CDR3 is TGCGCCAGCAGCTCAGGGGGCGCCGGCTACAATGAGCAGTTCTTC.

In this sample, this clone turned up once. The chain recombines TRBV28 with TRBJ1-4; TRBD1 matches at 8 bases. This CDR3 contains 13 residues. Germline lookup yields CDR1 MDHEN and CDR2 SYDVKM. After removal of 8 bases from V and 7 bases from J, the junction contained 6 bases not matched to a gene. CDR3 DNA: TGTGCCAGCGGACAGGGACCGGGTGAAAAACTGTTTTTT. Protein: CASGQGPGEKLFF.

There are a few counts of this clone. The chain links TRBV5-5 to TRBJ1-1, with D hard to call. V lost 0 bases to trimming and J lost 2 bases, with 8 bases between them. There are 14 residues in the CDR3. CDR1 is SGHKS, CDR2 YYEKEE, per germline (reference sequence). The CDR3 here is CASSLVSLNTEAFF. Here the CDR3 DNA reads TGTGCCAGCAGCTTGGTAAGCCTCAACACTGAAGCTTTCTTT.

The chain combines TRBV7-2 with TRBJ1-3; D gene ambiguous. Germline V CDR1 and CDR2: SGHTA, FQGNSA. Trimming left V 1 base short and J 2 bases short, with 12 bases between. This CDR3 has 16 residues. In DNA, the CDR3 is TGTGCCAGCAGCTTAGATTCGGGAGCCACTGGAAACACCATATATTTT. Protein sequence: CASSLDSGATGNTIYF. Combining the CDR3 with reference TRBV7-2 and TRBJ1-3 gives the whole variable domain GAGVSQSPSNKVTEKGKDVELRCDPISGHTALYWYRQSLGQGLEFLIYFQGNSAPDKSGLPSDRFSAERTGGSVSTLTIQRTQQEDSAVYLCASSLDSGATGNTIYFGEGSWLTVV.

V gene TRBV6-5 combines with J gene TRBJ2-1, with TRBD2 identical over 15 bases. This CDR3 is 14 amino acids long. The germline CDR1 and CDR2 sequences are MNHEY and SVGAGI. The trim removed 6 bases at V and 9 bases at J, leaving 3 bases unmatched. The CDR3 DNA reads TGTGCCAGCAGCGGACTAGCGGGAGGGGGTGAGCAGTTCTTC. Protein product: CASSGLAGGGEQFF.

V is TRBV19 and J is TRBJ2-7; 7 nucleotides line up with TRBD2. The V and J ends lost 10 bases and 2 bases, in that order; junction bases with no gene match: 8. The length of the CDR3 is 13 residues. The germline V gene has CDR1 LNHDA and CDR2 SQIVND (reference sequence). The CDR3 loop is CATGRVGTYEQYF. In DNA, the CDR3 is TGTGCCACTGGGAGGGTCGGTACCTACGAGCAGTACTTC.

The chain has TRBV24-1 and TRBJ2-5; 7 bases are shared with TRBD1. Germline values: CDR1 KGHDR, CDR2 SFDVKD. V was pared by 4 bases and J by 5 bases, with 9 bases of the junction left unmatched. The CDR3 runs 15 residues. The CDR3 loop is CATSETRGWGETQYF. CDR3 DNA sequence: TGTGCCACCAGTGAAACCAGGGGGTGGGGTGAGACCCAGTACTTC.

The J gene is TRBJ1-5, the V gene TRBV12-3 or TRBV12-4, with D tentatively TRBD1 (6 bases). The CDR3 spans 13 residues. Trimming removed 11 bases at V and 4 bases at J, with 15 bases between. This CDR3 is CASLAGVNQPQHF. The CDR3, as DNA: TGTGCCTCCTTGGCAGGGGTGAATCAGCCCCAGCATTTT.

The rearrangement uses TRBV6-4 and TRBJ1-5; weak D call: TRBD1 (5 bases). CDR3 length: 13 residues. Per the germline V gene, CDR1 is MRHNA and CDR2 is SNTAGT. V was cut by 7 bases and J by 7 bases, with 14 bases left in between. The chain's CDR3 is CASTTSGGQPQHF. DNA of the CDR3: TGTGCCAGCACCACATCGGGGGGGCAGCCCCAGCATTTT.

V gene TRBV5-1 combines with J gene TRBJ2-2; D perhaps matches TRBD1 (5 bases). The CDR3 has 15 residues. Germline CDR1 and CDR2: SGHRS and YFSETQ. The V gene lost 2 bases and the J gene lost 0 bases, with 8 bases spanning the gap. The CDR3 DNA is TGCGCCAGCAGCTTCACAGGTCCGAACACCGGGGAGCTGTTTTTT. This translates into CASSFTGPNTGELFF.

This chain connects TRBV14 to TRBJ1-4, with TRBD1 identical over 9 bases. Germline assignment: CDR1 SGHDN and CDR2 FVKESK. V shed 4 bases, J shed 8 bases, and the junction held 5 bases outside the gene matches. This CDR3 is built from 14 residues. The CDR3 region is CASSLSGQGEKLFF. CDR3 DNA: TGTGCCAGCAGCCTATCCGGACAGGGGGAAAAACTGTTTTTT.

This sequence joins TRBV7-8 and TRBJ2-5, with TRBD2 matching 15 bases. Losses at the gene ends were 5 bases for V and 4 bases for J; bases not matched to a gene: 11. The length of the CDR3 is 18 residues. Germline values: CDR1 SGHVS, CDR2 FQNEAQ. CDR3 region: CASSQGGLAGGRRETQYF. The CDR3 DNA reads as TGTGCCAGCAGCCAAGGTGGACTAGCGGGGGGGCGGCGAGAGACCCAGTACTTC.

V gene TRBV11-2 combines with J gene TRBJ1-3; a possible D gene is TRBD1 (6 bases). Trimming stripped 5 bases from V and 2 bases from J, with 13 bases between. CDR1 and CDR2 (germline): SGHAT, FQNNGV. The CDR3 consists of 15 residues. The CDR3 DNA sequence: TGTGCCAGCAGCCTACAGGGTAATGCTGGAAACACCATATATTTT. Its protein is CASSLQGNAGNTIYF.

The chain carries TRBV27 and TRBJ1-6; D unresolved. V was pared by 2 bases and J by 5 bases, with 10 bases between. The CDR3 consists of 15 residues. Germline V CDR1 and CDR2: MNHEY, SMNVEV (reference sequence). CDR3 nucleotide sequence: TGTGCCAGCAGTTTAAGAGGGTGGGATAATTCACCCCTCCACTTT. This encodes CASSLRGWDNSPLHF.

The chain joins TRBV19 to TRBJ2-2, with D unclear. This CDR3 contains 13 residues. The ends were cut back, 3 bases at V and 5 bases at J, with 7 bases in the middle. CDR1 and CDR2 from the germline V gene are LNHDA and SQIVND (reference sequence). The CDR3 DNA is TGTGCCAGTAGTATCCCCGGGACCGGGGAGCTGTTTTTT. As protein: CASSIPGTGELFF.

The CDR3 region has the DNA TGCGCCAGCAGCCCAGTGGGGCAGGCTAACTATGGCTACACCTTC. Amino acids: CASSPVGQANYGYTF. V and J are TRBV4-1 and TRBJ1-2; the D gene is possibly TRBD1 (5 bases). Trimming shortened V by 4 bases and J by 0 bases, and 12 bases separated the two germline ends. Germline V gene sequence: CDR1 MGHRA, CDR2 YSYEKL. The CDR3 consists of 15 residues.

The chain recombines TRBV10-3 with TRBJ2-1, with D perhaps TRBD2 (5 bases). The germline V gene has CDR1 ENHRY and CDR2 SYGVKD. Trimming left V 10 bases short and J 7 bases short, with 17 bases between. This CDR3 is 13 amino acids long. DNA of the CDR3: TGTGCCAGCGGACTGGAGACGGGGAATGAGCAGTTCTTC. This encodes CASGLETGNEQFF.

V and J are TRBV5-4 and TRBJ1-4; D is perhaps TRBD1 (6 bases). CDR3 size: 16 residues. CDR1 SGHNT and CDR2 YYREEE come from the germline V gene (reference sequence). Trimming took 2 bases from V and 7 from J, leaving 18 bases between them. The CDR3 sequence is CASSFSSLAGAEKLFF. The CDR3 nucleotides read TGTGCCAGCAGCTTTTCAAGCTTGGCAGGGGCTGAAAAACTGTTTTTT.